Following are 32 T cell receptor beta chains from one sample sequenced in a study of T-cell reconstitution after alpha-beta-depleted transplantation in children. Construction of the TCRbeta library involved unique molecular identifiers. One entry per CDR3 protein results from TCRdb running MiXCR on the PCR reads. The sample yields around 300,000 distinct CDR3 sequences, more than 20% seen once. This sample comprised PBMCs, mostly from graft donor cells, obtained 180 days after TCRalphabeta/CD19-depleted stem cell transplant. Source of these receptors: a male patient younger than 18 who had a stem cell transplant for acute lymphoblastic leukemia, so the T cells may come from the graft donor.

The chain carries TRBV3-1 and TRBJ1-2, with D unclear. The ends were cut back, 0 bases at V and 4 bases at J, with 12 bases in the middle. The CDR3 has 15 amino acids. Germline CDR1 and CDR2: LGHDT and YNNKEL (reference sequence). Written as DNA, the CDR3 is TGTGCCAGCAGCCAAGATATCACCTGGGCCTATGGCTACACCTTC. This sequence encodes CASSQDITWAYGYTF.

This clonotype turned up a few times. The V and J genes are TRBV12-3 or TRBV12-4 and TRBJ1-1; D call uncertain. Trimming pared 3 bases from V and 4 bases from J, leaving 15 bases between. The CDR3 runs 15 residues. This chain's CDR3 is CASSLDETRTTEAFF. For the CDR3, the DNA is TGTGCCAGCAGTTTGGACGAGACAAGGACCACTGAAGCTTTCTTT.

This clonotype came up many times. This rearrangement joins TRBV7-2 to TRBJ2-1; 7 nucleotides align to TRBD2. The CDR3 totals 14 residues. In germline, CDR1 is SGHTA, CDR2 FQGNSA. With 5 bases clipped from V and 6 bases from J, the junction kept 7 bases outside the gene matches. The CDR3 loop reads CASSQDGGGNEQFF. CDR3 DNA sequence: TGTGCCAGCAGCCAGGACGGCGGGGGCAATGAGCAGTTCTTC.

This clonotype was detected a few times. The chain couples TRBV27 to TRBJ1-1; D remains ambiguous. CDR3 length: 14 amino acids. The germline V gene has CDR1 MNHEY and CDR2 SMNVEV (reference sequence). V was pared by 1 base and J by 4 bases, with 10 bases between. The CDR3 nucleotides read TGTGCCAGCAGTTTATTTGGATCACGCACTGAAGCTTTCTTT. Translating it yields CASSLFGSRTEAFF.

V and J are TRBV5-1 and TRBJ2-3, with 12 bases aligning to TRBD2. The CDR3 consists of 15 residues. Germline CDR1 reads SGHRS; CDR2 reads YFSETQ. After removal of 4 bases from V and 2 bases from J, the junction contained 2 bases not matched to a gene. The CDR3 coding sequence is TGCGCCAGCAGCAGACTAGCGGGGGACACAGATACGCAGTATTTT. It is translated as CASSRLAGDTDTQYF.

V gene TRBV6-6 combines with J gene TRBJ2-7, with 10 positions matching TRBD1. CDR1 and CDR2 from the germline V gene are MNHNY and SVGAGI (reference sequence). The CDR3 has 13 amino acids. V lost 8 bases to trimming and J lost 5 bases; unmatched junction nucleotides: 6. The CDR3: CASGRTGGDEQYF. The DNA of the CDR3 is TGTGCCAGCGGAAGGACAGGGGGGGACGAGCAGTACTTC.

The V and J genes are TRBV4-1 and TRBJ2-6; D is possibly TRBD2 (6 bases). Germline values: CDR1 MGHRA, CDR2 YSYEKL. V lost 3 bases and J 4 bases, leaving 25 bases between the germline ends. This CDR3 is 20 amino acids long. DNA for the CDR3: TGCGCCAGCAGCCATATTCGGCGGGGACTGCCGATTCCAGGGGCCAACGTCCTGACTTTC. This encodes CASSHIRRGLPIPGANVLTF.

This clonotype was seen more than once but under ten times. V usage is TRBV5-1 and J usage is TRBJ2-3, with D unclear. Trimming took 0 bases from V and 3 from J, leaving 11 bases between them. Germline V gene data show CDR1 as SGHRS and CDR2 as YFSETQ. The CDR3 length is 15 residues. CDR3 loop: CASSLEGLGTDTQYF. The CDR3 DNA follows: TGCGCCAGCAGCTTGGAAGGGTTAGGGACAGATACGCAGTATTTT.

CDR3 loop: CASSQRPLQVDTQYF. DNA of the CDR3: TGCGCCAGCAGCCAACGGCCCTTACAAGTAGATACGCAGTATTTT. V is TRBV4-3 and J is TRBJ2-3; D remains ambiguous. The germline V gene has CDR1 LGHNA and CDR2 YSLEER. The CDR3 runs to 15 residues. Trimming cost V 2 bases and J 5 bases, with 14 bases left between them.

This clonotype occurred once. This chain uses TRBV20-1 with TRBJ2-1; 13 bases are shared with TRBD2. The CDR3 loop spans 19 amino acids. Germline V lookup: CDR1 DFQATT, CDR2 SNEGSKA (reference sequence). Trimming removed 0 bases from V and 8 bases from J; junction bases left unmatched: 16. The DNA for the CDR3 is TGCAGTGCTAGAGATCTTAGGACTAGCGGGAGTGCGTCAACGTATGAGCAGTTCTTC. Residues: CSARDLRTSGSASTYEQFF.

This chain uses TRBV29-1 with TRBJ1-1; D gene unclear. There are 11 residues in the CDR3. Germline CDR1 reads SQVTM; CDR2 reads ANQGSEA. V was pared by 6 bases and J by 3 bases, with 8 bases between. CDR3 DNA: TGCAGCGTCTCCCCGTACACTGAAGCTTTCTTT. This codes for CSVSPYTEAFF.

This clonotype has a handful of counts. The rearrangement uses TRBV6-1 and TRBJ2-2; D unresolved. Germline V gives CDR1 MNHNS, CDR2 SASEGT. V lost 1 base, J lost 14 bases, and 11 bases lay in between. This CDR3 spans 12 amino acids. CDR3 amino acids: CASSEGVWVLFF. The CDR3 DNA follows: TGTGCCAGCAGTGAAGGGGTCTGGGTCCTGTTTTTT.

The chain combines TRBV3-1 with TRBJ2-1; D is possibly TRBD1 (5 bases). Trimming removed 11 bases at V and 7 bases at J, with 36 bases between. CDR3 length equals 19 residues. CDR1 LGHDT and CDR2 YNNKEL come from the germline V gene (reference sequence). The CDR3 here is CAFCLRVPLRTPLRNEQFF. The CDR3 coding sequence is TGTGCCTTCTGTTTAAGGGTTCCCTTAAGGACACCCCTAAGGAATGAGCAGTTCTTC.

This clonotype was observed a handful of times. V and J are TRBV7-9 and TRBJ2-1; D might be TRBD2 (5 bases). Germline V gene data show CDR1 as SEHNR and CDR2 as FQNEAQ (reference sequence). This CDR3 has 14 residues. V lost 11 bases and J lost 6, with 20 bases in between. The DNA for the CDR3 is TGTGCCGGGTCGCCCTTTAGGAGGTCCAATGAGCAGTTCTTC. Its protein is CAGSPFRRSNEQFF.

The rearrangement joins TRBV27 to TRBJ1-2, with 7 bases that match TRBD1. The CDR3 spans 14 residues. CDR1 is MNHEY and CDR2 is SMNVEV in the germline V gene (reference sequence). After removal of 3 bases from V and 8 bases from J, the junction contained 9 bases not matched to a gene. This CDR3 reads CASSFLDRVGGYTF. CDR3 coding DNA: TGTGCCAGCAGTTTCCTCGACAGGGTAGGCGGCTACACCTTC.

This chain connects TRBV15 to TRBJ1-1, with TRBD1 as a possible D gene (5 bases). The CDR3 runs to 13 residues. Trimming cost V 6 bases and J 5 bases, with 13 bases left between them. Germline CDR1 reads LNHNV; CDR2 reads YYDKDF (reference sequence). In nucleotides, the CDR3 is TGTGCCACCAGTAGAAGGGACGGAACTGAAGCTTTCTTT. Translating gives CATSRRDGTEAFF.

There are a few counts of this clonotype. The chain is built from TRBV25-1 and TRBJ2-4; D is perhaps TRBD2 (5 bases). Trimming cost V 3 bases and J 1 base, with 16 bases left between them. The CDR3 sequence is 17 residues long. Germline-derived CDR1 and CDR2 are MGHDK and SYGVNS. The CDR3 DNA reads TGTGCCAGCAGTGAGGGAAGGCGAGGGTCGGCCAAAAACATTCAGTACTTC. This gives the protein CASSEGRRGSAKNIQYF.

This chain links TRBV5-1 with TRBJ2-7; TRBD2 agrees at 11 bases. Per germline, CDR1 SGHRS and CDR2 YFSETQ. V shed 5 bases, J shed 5 bases, and the junction held 6 bases outside the gene matches. The CDR3 extends over 14 amino acids. The CDR3 here is CASRGSGRAHEQYF. The CDR3 DNA sequence: TGCGCCAGCAGGGGTAGCGGGAGGGCCCACGAGCAGTACTTC.

The chain links TRBV7-3 to TRBJ1-2, with a tentative D call TRBD1 (5 bases). Germline V lookup: CDR1 SGHTA, CDR2 FQGTGA. The CDR3 spans 15 residues. Trimming left V 1 base short and J 8 bases short, with 17 bases between. The CDR3 nucleotides are TGTGCCAGCAGCTTAAGCCCCCAGGGCAAGGAAGGCTACACCTTC. Translating gives CASSLSPQGKEGYTF. Full variable domain (rest looked up from reference TRBV7-3 and TRBJ1-2): GAGVSQTPSNKVTEKGKYVELRCDPISGHTALYWYRQSLGQGPEFLIYFQGTGAADDSGLPNDRFFAVRPEGSVSTLKIQRTERGDSAVYLCASSLSPQGKEGYTFGSGTRLTVV.

This clonotype was observed a handful of times. The chain uses TRBV27 and TRBJ2-1, with 10 bases fitting TRBD1. The CDR3 totals 16 residues. The V gene end was trimmed by 8 bases and the J gene end by 5 bases; junction bases not matched to a gene: 12. Per germline, CDR1 MNHEY and CDR2 SMNVEV (reference sequence). This chain's CDR3 is CASCSGVDRGDNEQFF. In DNA form, the CDR3 reads TGTGCCAGCTGTTCAGGTGTGGACAGGGGGGACAATGAGCAGTTCTTC.

This clonotype has just a few counts. This chain connects TRBV7-9 to TRBJ2-1; D unresolved. V lost 5 bases and J lost 1, with 15 bases in between. Looked up from germline, CDR1 is SEHNR and CDR2 is FQNEAQ (reference sequence). The CDR3 has 16 amino acids. CDR3 amino acids: CASSPVSRTSYNEQFF. In DNA, the CDR3 is TGTGCCAGCAGCCCCGTTTCGCGGACGTCCTACAATGAGCAGTTCTTC. Drawing the rest from reference TRBV7-9 and TRBJ2-1, the complete variable domain is DTGVSQNPRHKITKRGQNVTFRCDPISEHNRLYWYRQTLGQGPEFLTYFQNEAQLEKSRLLSDRFSAERPKGSFSTLEIQRTEQGDSAMYLCASSPVSRTSYNEQFFGPGTRLTVL.

Only a few counts were recorded for this clonotype. The chain joins TRBV25-1 to TRBJ2-1, with TRBD2 matching 10 bases. V dropped 5 bases and J dropped 10; count of bases not matched to a gene: 8. This CDR3 comprises 14 residues. CDR1 and CDR2 (germline): MGHDK, SYGVNS. The CDR3 loop is CASSRTSGIMEQFF. As DNA, the CDR3 is TGTGCCAGCAGTAGGACTAGCGGAATAATGGAGCAGTTCTTC.

J is TRBJ1-2 and V is TRBV7-9, with D unclear. Trimming stripped 3 bases from V and 7 bases from J, with 15 bases between. The germline gives CDR1 SEHNR, CDR2 FQNEAQ (reference sequence). This CDR3 is 14 amino acids long. For the CDR3, the DNA is TGTGCCAGCAGCTTCGGCAGGAAGGAGGGTGGCTACACCTTC. Protein: CASSFGRKEGGYTF. The whole variable domain, filled in from reference TRBV7-9 and TRBJ1-2, reads DTGVSQNPRHKITKRGQNVTFRCDPISEHNRLYWYRQTLGQGPEFLTYFQNEAQLEKSRLLSDRFSAERPKGSFSTLEIQRTEQGDSAMYLCASSFGRKEGGYTFGSGTRLTVV.

V is TRBV9 and J is TRBJ2-3; possible D gene TRBD2, 7 bases. CDR3 length equals 18 residues. V shed 0 bases and J shed 1 base, with 18 bases lying between them. Germline-derived CDR1 and CDR2 are SGDLS and YYNGEE. The CDR3 protein is CASSVGLGGAGGTDTQYF. CDR3 nucleotides: TGTGCCAGCAGCGTAGGCCTTGGGGGGGCTGGGGGCACAGATACGCAGTATTTT.

This chain links TRBV11-2 with TRBJ2-3; no reliable D call. Trimming stripped 5 bases from V and 1 base from J, with 13 bases between. CDR1 is SGHAT and CDR2 is FQNNGV in the germline V gene. The CDR3 has 15 amino acids. CDR3 DNA sequence: TGTGCCAGCAGCCCGACTCCCGTGGGCACAGATACGCAGTATTTT. Protein product: CASSPTPVGTDTQYF.

A few counts support this clonotype. The chain recombines TRBV18 with TRBJ1-1; D is ambiguous. CDR3 size: 14 residues. With 3 bases removed from V and 0 bases from J, the gap between germline ends came to 8 bases. Germline V CDR1 and CDR2: KGHSH, LQKENI. CDR3 in DNA: TGTGCCAGCTCACCGGACCTTTTGAACACTGAAGCTTTCTTT. It specifies CASSPDLLNTEAFF.

The chain employs TRBV2 and TRBJ1-3; D is uncertain. Germline V gives CDR1 SNHLY, CDR2 FYNNEI. This CDR3 is built from 15 residues. Trimming took off 3 bases at V and 0 bases at J, with 9 bases between the two ends. The CDR3 DNA follows: TGTGCCAGCAGTGAGAACAGCTTCTCTGGAAACACCATATATTTT. Translated: CASSENSFSGNTIYF.

This clonotype was counted a few times. This chain connects TRBV5-6 to TRBJ2-1; 9 positions match TRBD2. CDR3 length equals 15 residues. CDR1 is SGHDT, CDR2 YYEEEE, per germline. Trimming cost V 5 bases and J 10 bases; bases outside gene matches: 13. The CDR3 protein is CASSSKPGLALEQFF. As DNA, the CDR3 is TGTGCCAGCAGTTCAAAACCGGGACTAGCTCTAGAGCAGTTCTTC.

The rearrangement uses TRBV7-9 and TRBJ2-5; tentatively, D is TRBD1 (6 bases). V gave up 2 bases and J gave up 4 bases, with 20 bases separating them. Per germline, CDR1 SEHNR and CDR2 FQNEAQ (reference sequence). The CDR3 spans 17 residues. The chain's CDR3 is CASSLSPGDTRRETQYF. The CDR3 DNA follows: TGTGCCAGCAGCTTATCCCCCGGGGACACAAGAAGAGAGACCCAGTACTTC. The variable domain in full, with the rest retrieved from reference TRBV7-9 and TRBJ2-5, is DTGVSQNPRHKITKRGQNVTFRCDPISEHNRLYWYRQTLGQGPEFLTYFQNEAQLEKSRLLSDRFSAERPKGSFSTLEIQRTEQGDSAMYLCASSLSPGDTRRETQYFGPGTRLLVL.

The chain joins TRBV20-1 to TRBJ1-1, with D possibly being TRBD1 (5 bases). Deletions cut 4 bases from V and 7 bases from J, with 7 bases between. The CDR3 spans 10 residues. Germline V gives CDR1 DFQATT, CDR2 SNEGSKA (reference sequence). Here the CDR3 reads CSATGGEAFF. The DNA for the CDR3 is TGCAGTGCTACGGGGGGTGAAGCTTTCTTT.

The chain combines TRBV2 with TRBJ2-3, with D maybe TRBD2 (6 bases). Germline CDR1 and CDR2: SNHLY and FYNNEI. The CDR3 sequence is 14 residues long. V was pared by 3 bases and J by 4 bases, with 11 bases between. The CDR3 nucleotides are TGTGCCAGCAGTGATGTAGGAGGGGCAGATACGCAGTATTTT. Its translation: CASSDVGGADTQYF.

This chain joins TRBV20-1 and TRBJ2-7; D remains ambiguous. The CDR3 is 14 residues long. The V gene's germline CDR1 is DFQATT and CDR2 SNEGSKA (reference sequence). Between the trimmed V and J ends, which lost 0 bases and 3 bases, there was a span of 12 bases. The DNA of the CDR3 is TGCAGTGCTAGAGATCTTGCGGCAGTCTACGAGCAGTACTTC. As protein: CSARDLAAVYEQYF.